The following is a TCR beta chain sequence with its context. This sample is part of a study of monozygotic twins with inflammatory bowel disease. Germline V gene sequence: CDR1 MGHDK, CDR2 SYGVNS. The CDR3 is 15 residues long. TCRdb reprocessed the 5' RACE reads and reports one entry per CDR3 protein, with no DNA. Its listing shows some 170,000 distinct CDR3 sequences. This TCR was sampled from a human donor with ulcerative colitis or Crohn's disease, or a healthy co-twin of an affected twin (not recorded which). The chain links TRBV25-1 to TRBJ2-5. The sample comprised blood. Here the CDR3 reads CASSEPPEAQETQYF.